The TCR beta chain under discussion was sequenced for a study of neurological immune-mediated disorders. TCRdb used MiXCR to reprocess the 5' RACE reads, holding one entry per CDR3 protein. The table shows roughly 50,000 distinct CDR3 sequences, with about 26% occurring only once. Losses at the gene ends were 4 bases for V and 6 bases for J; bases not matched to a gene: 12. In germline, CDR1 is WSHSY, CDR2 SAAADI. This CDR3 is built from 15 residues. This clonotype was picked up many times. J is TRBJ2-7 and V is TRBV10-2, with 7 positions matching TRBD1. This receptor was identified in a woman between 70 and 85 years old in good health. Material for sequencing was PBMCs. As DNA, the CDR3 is TGCGCCAGCAGTGGGGGAAGAACGACAGGGTTCGAGCAGTACTTC. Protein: CASSGGRTTGFEQYF.